The 7 T cell receptor beta chains listed next were all sequenced from one sample in a study of blood T cells in healthy people across ages. A second about 7 to 12 cycle PCR used barcoded and J-beta primers. In TCRdb, the 5' RACE reads were re-called with MiXCR into one record per CDR3 protein. The sample holds 550,000 to 750,000 distinct CDR3 sequences, more than 20% seen once. Specimen: blood. These receptor sequences come from a man in his 70s in good health.

This clonotype was recorded many times. V and J are TRBV3-1 and TRBJ2-6; the D is unclear. This CDR3 spans 16 amino acids. Deletions cut 0 bases from V and 0 bases from J, with 6 bases between. Per the germline V gene, CDR1 is LGHDT and CDR2 is YNNKEL (reference sequence). The CDR3 protein is CASSQEGISGANVLTF. For the CDR3, the DNA is TGTGCCAGCAGCCAAGAAGGAATCTCTGGGGCCAACGTCCTGACTTTC.

This rearrangement joins TRBV4-3 to TRBJ2-7, with no clear D. Germline-derived CDR1 and CDR2 are LGHNA and YSLEER. The germline V and J ends were trimmed by 0 bases and 5 bases, with 17 bases remaining between them. The CDR3 consists of 16 residues. The CDR3 loop reads CASSQDLAEWGNEQYF. In nucleotides, the CDR3 is TGCGCCAGCAGCCAAGATTTGGCCGAATGGGGTAACGAGCAGTACTTC.

Comments on this clonotype: A read error is likely, as this CDR3 ends without the conserved phenylalanine or tryptophan. The DNA is omitted, as the CDR3 cannot be located on it reliably, and the CDR3 follows TCRdb's listing. The rearrangement links TRBV25-1 to TRBJ2-1; TRBD2, as called in the table, went unchecked against the DNA. Germline V gene lookup returns CDR1 MGHDK and CDR2 SYGVNS. With termini counted, the CDR3 has 8 amino acids. CDR3: CASSALRL.

This chain joins TRBV15 and TRBJ2-7, with TRBD2 as a possible D gene (5 bases). The ends were cut back, 1 base at V and 0 bases at J, with 13 bases in the middle. Looked up from germline, CDR1 is LNHNV and CDR2 is YYDKDF (reference sequence). This CDR3 has 16 residues. Written as DNA, the CDR3 is TGTGCCACCAGCAGAGTTCCAGCGGAAAGCTCCTACGAGCAGTACTTC. Its translation: CATSRVPAESSYEQYF. The whole variable domain, remainder taken from reference TRBV15 and TRBJ2-7, is DAMVIQNPRYQVTQFGKPVTLSCSQTLNHNVMYWYQQKSSQAPKLLFHYYDKDFNNEADTPDNFQSRRPNTSFCFLDIRSPGLGDTAMYLCATSRVPAESSYEQYFGPGTRLTVT.

This chain joins TRBV6-1 and TRBJ1-4, with 7 bases fitting TRBD1. CDR1 and CDR2 from the germline V gene are MNHNS and SASEGT. V lost 7 bases, J lost 0 bases, and 8 bases stayed unmatched. The CDR3 runs 16 residues. CDR3 residues: CASNYQDRSTNEKLFF. CDR3 bases: TGTGCCAGCAACTACCAGGACAGGTCAACTAATGAAAAACTGTTTTTT.

This clonotype was counted a few times. This sequence joins TRBV4-1 and TRBJ2-5, with D unresolved. The CDR3 is 13 amino acids. The germline V and J ends were trimmed by 3 bases and 5 bases, with 10 bases remaining between them. Germline V gene lookup returns CDR1 MGHRA and CDR2 YSYEKL. DNA for the CDR3: TGCGCCAGCAGCCAGATAAACGAGGAGACCCAGTACTTC. Amino acid sequence: CASSQINEETQYF.

A few counts support this clonotype. The CDR3 spells CASSSGQIDTQYF. The CDR3 nucleotides read TGTGCCAGCAGTTCGGGACAGATCGATACGCAGTATTTT. The chain links TRBV28 to TRBJ2-3; 7 bases align to TRBD1. Trimming removed 4 bases from V and 6 bases from J; junction bases left unmatched: 4. CDR3 length: 13 residues. Germline loops: CDR1 MDHEN, CDR2 SYDVKM.